The 20 T cell receptor beta chains below all came from one sample that was sequenced in a study of cytomegalovirus exposure and HLA in healthy donors (dated by TCRdb to about 2017). The receptor library was made with the immunoSEQ multiplex PCR assay. For the multiplex PCR, a mixture combining 60 forward primers for TCR Vbeta segments and 13 reverse primers for TCR Jbeta segments was used. TCRdb provides this immuneACCESS table in a form limited to in-frame rearrangements. Some clones are lacking; in checked studies, under half of them reflect an unresolved V gene, and why the rest are absent is not known. A total of roughly 200,000 clones appear in this sample, more than 75% of them only once. The leading ten clones occupy about 1.2% of the sample. The source material was PBMCs. The receptors were sampled from a man aged 25 to 45 in good health and CMV-seronegative.

This chain links TRBV5-1 with TRBJ2-3, with D maybe TRBD2 (6 bases). The germline V gene has CDR1 SGHRS and CDR2 YFSETQ. The CDR3 spans 14 residues. V lost 6 bases and J 2 bases, leaving 13 bases between the germline ends. The DNA of the CDR3 is TGCGCCAGCATGGGCGGGACCCCCACAGATACGCAGTATTTT. Translated: CASMGGTPTDTQYF.

The chain uses TRBV11-3 and TRBJ2-5; the match to TRBD1 covers 12 bases. Gene TRBJ2-7 matches the end of the DNA better, so the J call may be wrong. The CDR3 length is 17 residues. Germline lookup yields CDR1 SGHNT and CDR2 YENEEA. CDR3 protein: CASNSSPGTGGAYEQYF. The CDR3 coding sequence is TGTGCCAGCAACTCCTCTCCGGGGACAGGGGGCGCGTACGAGCAGTACTTC.

The chain links TRBV28 to TRBJ2-1; TRBD2 might be the D (7 bases). This CDR3 is 12 amino acids long. Trimming cost V 6 bases and J 7 bases, with 10 bases left between them. CDR1 MDHEN and CDR2 SYDVKM come from the germline V gene. The CDR3 sequence is CASRKGGNEQFF. CDR3 DNA: TGTGCCAGCAGGAAGGGGGGGAATGAGCAGTTCTTC.

The V gene is TRBV18, the J gene TRBJ2-5; 10 bases match TRBD1. This CDR3 comprises 15 residues. The V gene's germline CDR1 is KGHSH and CDR2 LQKENI. With V trimmed by 5 bases and J by 5 bases, 8 bases remained unmatched. The CDR3 loop is CASSTTDRGRETQYF. The CDR3 DNA follows: TGTGCCAGCTCAACCACGGACAGGGGGAGGGAGACCCAGTACTTC.

The chain carries TRBV19 and TRBJ2-7; D is possibly TRBD2 (6 bases). V was clipped by 1 base and J by 7 bases, with 11 bases between them. The CDR3 has 13 amino acids. In germline, CDR1 is LNHDA, CDR2 SQIVND (reference sequence). The CDR3 region has the DNA TGTGCCAGTAGTATAGGACGGAGCGGGGAGCAGTACTTC. Amino acids: CASSIGRSGEQYF. The variable domain in full, with the rest retrieved from reference TRBV19 and TRBJ2-7, is DGGITQSPKYLFRKEGQNVTLSCEQNLNHDAMYWYRQDPGQGLRLIYYSQIVNDFQKGDIAEGYSVSREKKESFPLTVTSAQKNPTAFYLCASSIGRSGEQYFGPGTRLTVT.

This rearrangement joins TRBV6-6 to TRBJ2-3; the D is unclear. The germline gives CDR1 MNHNY, CDR2 SVGAGI (reference sequence). The CDR3 loop spans 11 amino acids. The ends were cut back, 6 bases at V and 6 bases at J, with 7 bases in the middle. CDR3 DNA sequence: TGTGCCAGCAGCTCCAGGGATACGCAGTATTTT. Amino acid sequence: CASSSRDTQYF.

This sequence joins TRBV2 and TRBJ2-7, with D tentatively TRBD2 (7 bases). The germline CDR1 and CDR2 sequences are SNHLY and FYNNEI. CDR3 length: 14 residues. V was pared by 6 bases and J by 7 bases, with 19 bases between. The CDR3 loop is CASRAPGRGGEQYF. CDR3 DNA sequence: TGTGCCAGCAGGGCCCCCGGCAGGGGAGGGGAGCAGTACTTC. The whole variable domain, remainder taken from reference TRBV2 and TRBJ2-7, is EPEVTQTPSHQVTQMGQEVILRCVPISNHLYFYWYRQILGQKVEFLVSFYNNEISEKSEIFDDQFSVERPDGSNFTLKIRSTKLEDSAMYFCASRAPGRGGEQYFGPGTRLTVT.

This CDR3 reads CASSPPKSDRANSPLHF. Here the CDR3 DNA reads TGTGCCAGCTCCCCGCCAAAGAGTGACAGGGCTAATTCACCCCTCCACTTT. This chain links TRBV28 with TRBJ1-6; 7 bases fit TRBD1. V lost 8 bases to trimming and J lost 6 bases; unmatched junction nucleotides: 16. The CDR3 is made up of 17 amino acids. Germline V CDR1 and CDR2: MDHEN, SYDVKM.

The chain couples TRBV5-1 to TRBJ1-1; D ambiguous. The CDR3 is made up of 14 amino acids. Germline CDR1 reads SGHRS; CDR2 reads YFSETQ. Trimming pared 2 bases from V and 2 bases from J, leaving 10 bases between. This CDR3 reads CASSFRGPNTEAFF. CDR3 nucleotides: TGCGCCAGCAGCTTCCGCGGCCCCAACACTGAAGCTTTCTTT.

The rearrangement uses TRBV5-1 and TRBJ2-5; TRBD2 agrees at 8 bases. The better agreement between TRBJ2-7 and the DNA end casts doubt on the J call. CDR1 SGHRS and CDR2 YFSETQ come from the germline V gene. This CDR3 region has 17 residues. The CDR3 DNA is TGCGCCAGCAGCTCGTCCCCCCAACTAGCGGAGAACTACGAGCAGTACTTC. Translation gives CASSSSPQLAENYEQYF.

The CDR3 sequence is CASSEVYEQFF. The CDR3 DNA reads as TGTGCCAGCAGTGAAGTCTATGAGCAGTTCTTC. This sequence joins TRBV2 and TRBJ2-1, with unresolved D. The CDR3 is 11 residues long. Trimming shortened V by 1 base and J by 8 bases, and 3 bases separated the two germline ends. CDR1 is SNHLY, CDR2 FYNNEI, per germline.

This clone was picked up a small number of times. V usage is TRBV7-8 and J usage is TRBJ2-2, with 9 bases lining up with TRBD1. The V gene end was trimmed by 4 bases and the J gene end by 6 bases; junction bases not matched to a gene: 3. The V gene's germline CDR1 is SGHVS and CDR2 FQNEAQ. The CDR3 totals 14 residues. The CDR3 DNA is TGTGCCAGCAGCTGGGACAGGGAGGCCGGGGAGCTGTTTTTT. Protein sequence: CASSWDREAGELFF.

The genes are TRBV5-1 and TRBJ2-3, with D unresolved. V lost 1 base, J lost 6 bases, and 12 bases lay in between. This CDR3 region has 14 residues. Per germline, CDR1 SGHRS and CDR2 YFSETQ. CDR3 protein: CASSLPGYGDTQYF. The CDR3 nucleotides are TGCGCCAGCAGCTTGCCCGGGTACGGGGATACGCAGTATTTT.

V is TRBV7-2 and J is TRBJ2-5; 9 bases are a match to TRBD2. The CDR3 runs to 16 residues. CDR1 SGHTA and CDR2 FQGNSA come from the germline V gene. With 5 bases clipped from V and 1 base from J, the junction kept 8 bases outside the gene matches. The CDR3 DNA is TGTGCCAGCAGCCTAGAACGCGGGGGGGGCCAAGAGACCCAGTACTTC. Amino acids: CASSLERGGGQETQYF.

This sequence joins TRBV19 and TRBJ1-2; 9 bases agree with TRBD1. CDR1 is LNHDA and CDR2 is SQIVND in the germline V gene (reference sequence). This CDR3 comprises 12 residues. J lost 5 bases, V lost 11 bases, and 6 bases had no gene match. CDR3 sequence: CAGWDRDYGYTF. The CDR3 DNA follows: TGTGCCGGCTGGGACAGGGATTATGGCTACACCTTC.

As regards this clone: Other DNA sequences in the same sample also yield this CDR3. The chain employs TRBV7-2 and TRBJ2-1; D is possibly TRBD2 (6 bases). This CDR3 has 13 residues. Germline CDR1 SGHTA, CDR2 FQGNSA. V gave up 3 bases and J gave up 9 bases, with 12 bases separating them. For the CDR3, the DNA is TGTGCCAGCAGCTTGGGGGGTACAGGTGAGCAGTTCTTC. Its translation is CASSLGGTGEQFF.

This clone was recorded a few times. V gene TRBV7-9 combines with J gene TRBJ1-1, with a possible D match to TRBD1 (6 bases). The CDR3 runs 15 residues. The germline V and J ends were trimmed by 5 bases and 4 bases, with 17 bases remaining between them. Germline CDR1 SEHNR, CDR2 FQNEAQ (reference sequence). The CDR3 reads CASSDLTGLGTEAFF. The CDR3 region has the DNA TGTGCCAGCAGCGATCTAACAGGGTTGGGCACTGAAGCTTTCTTT.

This chain uses TRBV5-6 with TRBJ2-5, with TRBD2 matching 8 bases. This CDR3 region has 17 residues. CDR1 and CDR2 from the germline V gene are SGHDT and YYEEEE. After removal of 3 bases from V and 5 bases from J, the junction contained 15 bases not matched to a gene. The DNA for the CDR3 is TGTGCCAGCAGCTACCCTATCGAAGCGGGAGAAGGGGAGACCCAGTACTTC. It encodes CASSYPIEAGEGETQYF. The full variable domain, with the rest looked up from reference TRBV5-6 and TRBJ2-5, is DAGVTQSPTHLIKTRGQQVTLRCSPKSGHDTVSWYQQALGQGPQFIFQYYEEEERQRGNFPDRFSGHQFPNYSSELNVNALLLGDSALYLCASSYPIEAGEGETQYFGPGTRLLVL.

This clone was recorded only once. This sample includes further DNA sequences coding for the same CDR3. The chain employs TRBV7-2 and TRBJ1-3; D is unresolved. V lost 1 base and J lost 2, with 9 bases in between. The V gene's germline CDR1 is SGHTA and CDR2 FQGNSA. The CDR3 is made up of 15 amino acids. The CDR3 DNA reads TGTGCCAGCAGCTTAGGAGGAGGGCCTGGAAACACCATATATTTT. Residues: CASSLGGGPGNTIYF. Together with reference TRBV7-2 and TRBJ1-3, the CDR3 gives the full variable domain: GAGVSQSPSNKVTEKGKDVELRCDPISGHTALYWYRQSLGQGLEFLIYFQGNSAPDKSGLPSDRFSAERTGGSVSTLTIQRTQQEDSAVYLCASSLGGGPGNTIYFGEGSWLTVV.

The chain is built from TRBV5-1 and TRBJ2-7; TRBD1 might be the D (6 bases). CDR3 length: 13 residues. V shed 2 bases and J shed 7 bases, with 13 bases lying between them. Germline CDR1 reads SGHRS; CDR2 reads YFSETQ. This CDR3 is CASSFEDSYEQYF. CDR3 coding DNA: TGCGCCAGCAGCTTCGAGGACAGCTATGAGCAGTACTTC.